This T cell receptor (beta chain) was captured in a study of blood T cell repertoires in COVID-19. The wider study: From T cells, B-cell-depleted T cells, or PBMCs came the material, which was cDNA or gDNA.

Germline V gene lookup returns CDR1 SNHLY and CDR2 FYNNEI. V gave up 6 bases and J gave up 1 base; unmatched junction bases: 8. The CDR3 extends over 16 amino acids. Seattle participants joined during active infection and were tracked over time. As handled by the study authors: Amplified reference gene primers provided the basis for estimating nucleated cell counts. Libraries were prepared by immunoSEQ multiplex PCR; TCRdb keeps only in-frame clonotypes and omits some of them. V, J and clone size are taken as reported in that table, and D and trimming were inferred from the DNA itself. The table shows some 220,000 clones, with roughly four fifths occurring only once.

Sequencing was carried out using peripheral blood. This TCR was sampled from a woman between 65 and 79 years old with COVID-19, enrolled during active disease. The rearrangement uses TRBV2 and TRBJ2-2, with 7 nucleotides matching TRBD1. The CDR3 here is CASSPQGVGNTGELFF. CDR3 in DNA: TGTGCCAGCAGCCCCCAGGGGGTGGGGAACACCGGGGAGCTGTTTTTT. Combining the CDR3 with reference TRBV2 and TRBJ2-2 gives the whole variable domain EPEVTQTPSHQVTQMGQEVILRCVPISNHLYFYWYRQILGQKVEFLVSFYNNEISEKSEIFDDQFSVERPDGSNFTLKIRSTKLEDSAMYFCASSPQGVGNTGELFFGEGSRLTVL.